The clone carrying this T cell receptor beta chain was seen more than once but under ten times. What it binds is unknown. PCR was performed a second time for 7 to 11 cycles using a sample-barcoded 5' primer and a J-beta primer mix. TCRdb recomputed calls from the 5' RACE reads with MiXCR, one row per CDR3 protein. The sample has about 1.5 million distinct CDR3 sequences; approximately 42% are singletons. Trimming cost V 0 bases and J 5 bases; bases outside gene matches: 6. CDR1 and CDR2 (germline): LGHNA, YSLEER. The CDR3 sequence is 15 residues long. These data are taken from a study of blood T cells in healthy people across ages. Study-level points and caveats: A greater number of naive CD4+ cells and higher diversity distinguished long-lived donors from aged donors.

This chain joins TRBV4-3 and TRBJ1-1; TRBD1 agrees at 7 bases. The origin of this receptor is a woman aged 18-29 years in good health. Sequencing input: blood. The chain's CDR3 is CASSQENRGGTEAFF. The CDR3, as DNA: TGCGCCAGCAGCCAAGAAAACAGGGGAGGGACTGAAGCTTTCTTT.